This T cell receptor (beta chain) was obtained from a study of vaccination and CD4 T cells after COVID-19. The CDR3 is made up of 15 amino acids. The germline V gene has CDR1 SGHVS and CDR2 FNYEAQ. The germline V and J ends were trimmed by 5 bases and 4 bases, with 15 bases remaining between them. To note about this clonotype: What it binds is unknown.

Sequencing of the DNA from cultured CD4+ T cells was carried out with the Oncomine TCR Beta short-read assay. TCRdb recomputed calls from the PCR reads with MiXCR, one row per CDR3 protein. Counted here are about 10,000 distinct CDR3 sequences, 28% occurring once; the ten biggest clones make up approximately 15%. The treatment denotes: approximately 10-day PBMC culture with coronavirus spike peptide pools or control peptides (ViraFEST assay). The sequence came from a human donor who had recovered from COVID-19. The source material was CD4+ T cells from blood, cultured in vitro, sampled after SARS-CoV-2 vaccination. J is TRBJ1-3 and V is TRBV7-6; weak D call: TRBD1 (5 bases). DNA for the CDR3: TGTGCCAGCAGCCCCGGGCAGGCAGGGGGAAACACCATATATTTT. Its translation: CASSPGQAGGNTIYF.